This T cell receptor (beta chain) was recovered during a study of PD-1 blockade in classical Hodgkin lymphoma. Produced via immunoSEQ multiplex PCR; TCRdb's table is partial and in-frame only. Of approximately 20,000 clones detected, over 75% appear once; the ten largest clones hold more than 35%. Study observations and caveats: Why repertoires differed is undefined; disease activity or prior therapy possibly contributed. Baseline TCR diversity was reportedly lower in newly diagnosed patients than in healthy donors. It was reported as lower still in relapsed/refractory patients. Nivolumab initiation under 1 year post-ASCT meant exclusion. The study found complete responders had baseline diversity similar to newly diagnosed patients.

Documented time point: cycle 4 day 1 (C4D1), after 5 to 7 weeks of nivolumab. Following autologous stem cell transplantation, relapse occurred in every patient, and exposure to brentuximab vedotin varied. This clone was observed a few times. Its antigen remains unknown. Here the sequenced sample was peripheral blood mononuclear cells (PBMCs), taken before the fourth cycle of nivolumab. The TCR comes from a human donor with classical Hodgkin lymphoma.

The CDR3 region is CAWSPFLAEELDTQYF. DNA of the CDR3: TGTGCCTGGAGTCCCTTTCTAGCGGAGGAGTTAGATACGCAGTATTTT. The chain uses TRBV30 and TRBJ2-3; 7 nucleotides align to TRBD2. The length of the CDR3 is 16 residues. Germline values: CDR1 GTSNPN, CDR2 SVGIG (reference sequence). With 2 bases clipped from V and 5 bases from J, the junction kept 13 bases outside the gene matches.